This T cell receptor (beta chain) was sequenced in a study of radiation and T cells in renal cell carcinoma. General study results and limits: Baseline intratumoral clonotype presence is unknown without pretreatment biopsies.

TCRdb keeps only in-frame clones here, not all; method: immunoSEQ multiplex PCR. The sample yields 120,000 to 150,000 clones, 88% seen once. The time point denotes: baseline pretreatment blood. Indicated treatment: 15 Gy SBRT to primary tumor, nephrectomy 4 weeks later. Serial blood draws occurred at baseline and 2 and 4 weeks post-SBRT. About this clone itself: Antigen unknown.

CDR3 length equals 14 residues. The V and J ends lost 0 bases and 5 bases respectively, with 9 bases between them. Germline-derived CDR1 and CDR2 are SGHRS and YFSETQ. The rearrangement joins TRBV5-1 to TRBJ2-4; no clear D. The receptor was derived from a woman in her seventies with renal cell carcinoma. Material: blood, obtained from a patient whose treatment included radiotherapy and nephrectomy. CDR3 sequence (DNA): TGCGCCAGCAGCTTGGCAGGTAACGAAAACATTCAGTACTTC. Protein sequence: CASSLAGNENIQYF.